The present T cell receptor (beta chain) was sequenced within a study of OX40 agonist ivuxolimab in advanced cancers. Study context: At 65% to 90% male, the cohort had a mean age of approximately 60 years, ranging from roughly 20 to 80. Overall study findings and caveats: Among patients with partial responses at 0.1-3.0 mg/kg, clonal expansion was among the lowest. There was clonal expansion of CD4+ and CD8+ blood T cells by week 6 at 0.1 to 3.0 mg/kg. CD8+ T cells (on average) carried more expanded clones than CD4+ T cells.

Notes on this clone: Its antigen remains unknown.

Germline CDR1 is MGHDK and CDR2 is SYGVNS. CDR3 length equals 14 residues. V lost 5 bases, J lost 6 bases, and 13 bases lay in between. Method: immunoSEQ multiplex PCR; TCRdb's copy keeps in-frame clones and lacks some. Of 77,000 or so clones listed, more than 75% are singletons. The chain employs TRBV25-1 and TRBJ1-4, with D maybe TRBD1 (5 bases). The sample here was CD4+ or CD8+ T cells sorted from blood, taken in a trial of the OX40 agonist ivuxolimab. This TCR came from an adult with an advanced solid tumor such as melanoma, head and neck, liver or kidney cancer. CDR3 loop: CASSLGVGDEKLFF. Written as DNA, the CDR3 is TGTGCCAGCAGTCTAGGGGTAGGTGATGAAAAACTGTTTTTT.